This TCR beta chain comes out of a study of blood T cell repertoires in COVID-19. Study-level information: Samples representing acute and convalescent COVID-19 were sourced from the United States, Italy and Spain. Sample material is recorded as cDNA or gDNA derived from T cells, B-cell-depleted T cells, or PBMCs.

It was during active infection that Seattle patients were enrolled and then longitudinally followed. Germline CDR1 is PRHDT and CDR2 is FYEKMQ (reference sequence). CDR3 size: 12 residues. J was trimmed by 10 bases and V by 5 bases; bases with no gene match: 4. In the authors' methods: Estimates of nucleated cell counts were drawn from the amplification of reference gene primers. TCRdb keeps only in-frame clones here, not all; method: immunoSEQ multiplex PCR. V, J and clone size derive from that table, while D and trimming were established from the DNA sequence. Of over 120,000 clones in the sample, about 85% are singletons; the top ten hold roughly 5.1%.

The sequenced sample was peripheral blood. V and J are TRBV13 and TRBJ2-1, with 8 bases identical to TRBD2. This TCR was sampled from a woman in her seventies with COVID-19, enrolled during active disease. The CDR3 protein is CASSDPGGEQFF. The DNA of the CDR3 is TGTGCCAGCAGCGATCCGGGGGGGGAGCAGTTCTTC.